One sample yielded the 30 T cell receptor beta chains listed below, sequenced in a study of blood T cells in healthy people across ages. PCR was performed a second time for about 6 to 12 cycles using a sample-barcoded 5' primer and a J-beta primer mix. TCRdb reanalysed the 5' RACE reads using MiXCR and keeps one entry per CDR3 protein. Of approximately 1.5 million distinct CDR3 sequences in the sample, around 35% were seen once. The source material was blood. These receptor sequences come from a woman aged 30 to 39 in good health.

V usage is TRBV6-2 or TRBV6-3 and J usage is TRBJ1-2, with D tentatively TRBD1 (6 bases). Trimming removed 7 bases at V and 4 bases at J, with 16 bases between. This CDR3 has 14 amino acids. Germline lookup yields CDR1 MNHEY and CDR2 SVGEGT. CDR3 in amino acids: CASMKQGPAYGYTF. CDR3 DNA sequence: TGTGCCAGCATGAAACAGGGTCCCGCCTATGGCTACACCTTC.

V is TRBV28 and J is TRBJ2-4; D might be TRBD1 (6 bases). Trimming shortened V by 6 bases and J by 6 bases, and 21 bases separated the two germline ends. Germline V gene data show CDR1 as MDHEN and CDR2 as SYDVKM. There are 16 residues in the CDR3. This CDR3 is CASSPNRASQGNIQYF. In DNA, the CDR3 is TGTGCCAGCAGCCCAAACAGGGCTTCACAAGGAAACATTCAGTACTTC.

This clonotype was counted at least ten times. The chain joins TRBV11-2 to TRBJ1-2, with D perhaps matching TRBD1 (6 bases). Germline V gene lookup returns CDR1 SGHAT and CDR2 FQNNGV. The ends were cut back, 5 bases at V and 8 bases at J, with 18 bases in the middle. CDR3 length equals 14 residues. In DNA form, the CDR3 reads TGTGCCAGCAGCCCCGTGAGACAGGTGTGGGGCTACACCTTC. Residues: CASSPVRQVWGYTF. The variable domain in full, with the rest retrieved from reference TRBV11-2 and TRBJ1-2, is EAGVAQSPRYKIIEKRQSVAFWCNPISGHATLYWYQQILGQGPKLLIQFQNNGVVDDSQLPKDRFSAERLKGVDSTLKIQPAKLEDSAVYLCASSPVRQVWGYTFGSGTRLTVV.

The chain links TRBV21-1 to TRBJ1-2; the table's D call TRBD1 went unverified against the DNA. TRBV21-1 is deemed a pseudogene. The CDR3 is 11 residues long. The CDR3 loop is CASTGGNGCTF. For the CDR3, the DNA is TGTGCCAGTACAGGGGGGAATGGCTGCACCTTC.

This chain uses TRBV6-6 with TRBJ2-1; D remains unclear. This CDR3 is built from 14 residues. The V gene lost 9 bases and the J gene lost 3 bases, with 15 bases spanning the gap. CDR1 MNHNY and CDR2 SVGAGI come from the germline V gene (reference sequence). Here the CDR3 reads CASSNNANYNEQFF. The CDR3 nucleotides are TGTGCCAGTAGCAATAACGCTAACTACAATGAGCAGTTCTTC.

This clonotype was counted at least ten times. The chain uses TRBV6-1 and TRBJ2-1; 16 nucleotides line up with TRBD2. V dropped 5 bases and J dropped 1; count of bases not matched to a gene: 11. This CDR3 has 20 residues. From germline, CDR1 is MNHNS and CDR2 SASEGT. The CDR3 DNA reads as TGTGCCAGCAGTAGAGCCGGGACTAGCGGGAGGGCCTCGTCCTACAATGAGCAGTTCTTC. This codes for CASSRAGTSGRASSYNEQFF.

This rearrangement joins TRBV10-1 to TRBJ2-7; D possibly corresponds to TRBD2 (5 bases). The CDR3 covers 15 residues. The germline V gene has CDR1 WNHNN and CDR2 SYGVQD (reference sequence). V gave up 2 bases and J gave up 5 bases, with 16 bases separating them. In nucleotides, the CDR3 is TGCGCCAGCAGTGAGAACTCCGCGGGTCGGGACGAGCAGTACTTC. Translating it yields CASSENSAGRDEQYF.

This chain connects TRBV29-1 to TRBJ2-7, with 9 bases matching TRBD2. V dropped 5 bases and J dropped 2; count of bases not matched to a gene: 4. The CDR3 runs to 13 residues. Germline loops: CDR1 SQVTM, CDR2 ANQGSEA. This chain's CDR3 is CSVLTSGTYEQYF. The CDR3 region has the DNA TGCAGCGTTTTGACTAGCGGAACCTACGAGCAGTACTTC.

This clonotype was observed many times. V gene TRBV4-1 combines with J gene TRBJ2-7; D may be TRBD2 (5 bases). CDR1 MGHRA and CDR2 YSYEKL come from the germline V gene. The V end lost 4 bases, the J end lost 0 bases, and 10 bases lay between the germline ends. This CDR3 has 14 residues. The CDR3 loop reads CASSPGESSYEQYF. CDR3 nucleotide sequence: TGCGCCAGCAGCCCCGGGGAGAGCTCCTACGAGCAGTACTTC.

A few counts support this clonotype. The chain links TRBV27 to TRBJ2-1; 14 nucleotides agree with TRBD2. CDR1 and CDR2 (germline): MNHEY, SMNVEV (reference sequence). The CDR3 sequence is 15 residues long. The V gene end was trimmed by 3 bases and the J gene end by 9 bases; junction bases not matched to a gene: 4. The CDR3 bases are TGTGCCAGCAGTTTGGGGACTAGCGGGAGTACTGAGCAGTTCTTC. Amino acid sequence: CASSLGTSGSTEQFF.

In DNA form, the CDR3 reads TGCAGTGCTAGAGTCGGGACTACTAAGGGGAACTCCTACAATGAGCAGTTCTTC. It codes for CSARVGTTKGNSYNEQFF. The rearrangement uses TRBV20-1 and TRBJ2-1; 7 bases match TRBD2. The junction had 12 bases not matched to a gene; V was cut back by 1 base and J by 0 bases. The CDR3 consists of 18 residues. In germline, CDR1 is DFQATT, CDR2 SNEGSKA (reference sequence).

This clonotype was seen a few times. This chain links TRBV20-1 with TRBJ2-1; unclear D gene. CDR1 and CDR2 (germline): DFQATT, SNEGSKA (reference sequence). V was cut by 4 bases and J by 3 bases, with 13 bases left in between. This CDR3 contains 14 residues. The CDR3 region has the DNA TGCAGTGCTACTCTGGGCCTAGGCTACAATGAGCAGTTCTTC. It yields the protein CSATLGLGYNEQFF.

This clonotype showed up just a few times. V and J are TRBV20-1 and TRBJ2-7; TRBD2 aligns across 9 bases. Germline CDR1 is DFQATT and CDR2 is SNEGSKA (reference sequence). The CDR3 sequence is 14 residues long. The V gene end was trimmed by 4 bases and the J gene end by 2 bases; junction bases not matched to a gene: 6. As DNA, the CDR3 is TGCAGTGCTAATTTTGGCGGGAGGGCCTACGAGCAGTACTTC. Translation: CSANFGGRAYEQYF.

The rearrangement uses TRBV11-2 and TRBJ2-7; no clear D gene. V lost 7 bases to trimming and J lost 2 bases, with 18 bases between them. This CDR3 has 15 residues. CDR1 is SGHAT, CDR2 FQNNGV, per germline. CDR3 protein: CASTRVGRSTYEQYF. CDR3 coding DNA: TGTGCCAGCACCAGAGTAGGCAGGTCTACCTACGAGCAGTACTTC.

V is TRBV5-1 and J is TRBJ1-1; D might be TRBD1 (6 bases). Trimming shortened V by 6 bases and J by 4 bases, and 13 bases separated the two germline ends. The CDR3 runs to 13 residues. The germline V gene encodes CDR1 SGHRS and CDR2 YFSETQ. The CDR3 DNA reads TGCGCCAGCAAAAACCCAGGGGCCACTGAAGCTTTCTTT. Amino acids: CASKNPGATEAFF.

This clonotype was recorded a few times. This chain links TRBV20-1 with TRBJ2-4; 8 bases line up with TRBD1. The assigned J gene may be wrong: the sequence end matches TRBJ2-7 better. Germline CDR1 is DFQATT and CDR2 is SNEGSKA (reference sequence). CDR3 length: 11 residues. CDR3 sequence (DNA): TGCAGTGCTCACAGGGGGATCGAGCAGTACTTC. This gives the protein CSAHRGIEQYF.

The rearrangement links TRBV6-4 to TRBJ2-5; TRBD2 matches 8 bases. The CDR3 is 13 residues long. Looked up from germline, CDR1 is MRHNA and CDR2 is SNTAGT. The V and J ends lost 2 bases and 13 bases, in that order; junction bases with no gene match: 9. The CDR3 here is CASSDNTSSGMYF. Written as DNA, the CDR3 is TGTGCCAGCAGTGACAATACTAGTAGCGGGATGTACTTC.

This clonotype was counted a few times. The rearrangement links TRBV11-2 to TRBJ2-4; the D call may be TRBD1 or TRBD2 (5 bases each). The better agreement between TRBJ2-7 and the DNA end casts doubt on the J call. This CDR3 has 16 amino acids. In germline, CDR1 is SGHAT, CDR2 FQNNGV. CDR3 DNA sequence: TGTGCCAGCAGCTTTTGGGGACCTCCGTCGTCTTCCGAGCAGTACTTC. As protein: CASSFWGPPSSSEQYF.

This clonotype was seen only once. A much larger clone lies a single base off, so this may be a read error. The rearrangement joins TRBV15 to TRBJ2-7; no clear D gene. CDR1 is LNHNV and CDR2 is YYDKDF in the germline V gene (reference sequence). Trimming took off 0 bases at V and 6 bases at J, with 15 bases between the two ends. The CDR3 is 15 residues long. The CDR3 spells CATSRDVPVACEQYF. The CDR3 region has the DNA TGTGCCACCAGCAGAGATGTCCCGGTAGCCTGCGAGCAGTACTTC.

There are a few counts of this clonotype. The gene calls are TRBV4-1 and TRBJ2-7; D possibly uses TRBD1 or TRBD2 (5 bases each). V gave up 1 base and J gave up 3 bases, with 13 bases separating them. Germline V gives CDR1 MGHRA, CDR2 YSYEKL. The CDR3 spans 15 residues. The CDR3 DNA reads as TGCGCCAGCAGCCAAGGTCACGGGACCCTCTACGAGCAGTACTTC. Translated, it gives CASSQGHGTLYEQYF.

The gene calls are TRBV27 and TRBJ2-1; TRBD1 is a possible D gene (6 bases). Germline CDR1 reads MNHEY; CDR2 reads SMNVEV (reference sequence). The CDR3 is 15 amino acids. Trimming pared 5 bases from V and 4 bases from J, leaving 15 bases between. In nucleotides, the CDR3 is TGTGCCAGCAGTCTTTCAGGGACAAAGTACAATGAGCAGTTCTTC. The encoded protein is CASSLSGTKYNEQFF.

This chain uses TRBV10-3 with TRBJ1-1; 12 nucleotides align to TRBD1. In germline, CDR1 is ENHRY, CDR2 SYGVKD. The trim removed 6 bases at V and 3 bases at J, leaving 5 bases unmatched. The CDR3 extends over 15 amino acids. CDR3: CAISRDRGLDTEAFF. CDR3 nucleotides: TGTGCCATCAGCAGGGACAGGGGGCTGGACACTGAAGCTTTCTTT.

This chain uses TRBV6-6 with TRBJ1-2; D is uncertain. Germline V gene data show CDR1 as MNHNY and CDR2 as SVGAGI (reference sequence). This CDR3 region has 14 residues. Trimming removed 2 bases at V and 4 bases at J, with 11 bases between. The CDR3 here is CASSYRTTSYGYTF. In DNA, the CDR3 is TGTGCCAGCAGTTACCGCACAACGAGCTATGGCTACACCTTC.

The genes are TRBV6-1 and TRBJ2-2; TRBD1 agrees at 8 bases. V shed 7 bases and J 6 bases; nucleotides not matched to a gene: 10. Germline V gives CDR1 MNHNS, CDR2 SASEGT. This CDR3 has 15 amino acids. This chain's CDR3 is CASIAMTGVAGELFF. The DNA of the CDR3 is TGTGCCAGCATTGCAATGACAGGGGTAGCCGGGGAGCTGTTTTTT.

This clonotype was picked up a small number of times. The chain carries TRBV7-2 and TRBJ2-7; 8 bases are shared with TRBD2. The CDR3 loop spans 18 amino acids. The germline V gene encodes CDR1 SGHTA and CDR2 FQGNSA. The ends lost 0 bases at V and 1 base at J; junction bases unmatched: 11. CDR3 bases: TGTGCCAGCAGCTTAGCCCCCAGCGGACTAGCCGAGTCCTACGAGCAGTACTTC. Translation: CASSLAPSGLAESYEQYF.

Only one count was recorded for this clonotype. This sequence joins TRBV27 and TRBJ1-6; 9 bases map to TRBD1. Germline V CDR1 and CDR2: MNHEY, SMNVEV (reference sequence). Trimming at V came to 5 bases and at J to 9 bases, leaving 5 bases not matched to a gene. The length of the CDR3 is 14 residues. The CDR3 DNA reads TGTGCCAGCAGTGGGGGACAGGGTAGTTCACCCCTCCACTTT. Translation: CASSGGQGSSPLHF.

Concerning this clonotype: At one end the junction does not follow the germline gene, possibly because of a read error. The chain joins TRBV6-6 to TRBJ1-5; no reliable D call. This CDR3 is 13 amino acids long. Germline CDR1 MNHNY, CDR2 SVGAGI (reference sequence). Here the CDR3 reads CASTANSSQPQHF. The CDR3, as DNA: TGTGCCAGCACCGCTAATAGCAGTCAGCCCCAGCATTTT.

This clonotype was counted ten times or more. The J gene is TRBJ2-7, the V gene TRBV7-9, with TRBD1 matching 10 bases. The V gene's germline CDR1 is SEHNR and CDR2 FQNEAQ (reference sequence). CDR3 size: 18 residues. V was clipped by 2 bases and J by 0 bases; unmatched bases: 10. The CDR3 here is CASSLSNKGTGVSYEQYF. The CDR3, as DNA: TGTGCCAGCAGCTTAAGTAATAAAGGGACAGGGGTCTCCTACGAGCAGTACTTC.

V is TRBV6-5 and J is TRBJ1-2; the match to TRBD1 covers 9 bases. J gave up 7 bases and V 5 bases, and 11 bases lay outside the gene matches. Germline CDR1 reads MNHEY; CDR2 reads SVGAGI. CDR3 length: 15 residues. CDR3 amino acids: CASSPKQGAHGGYTF. The CDR3 nucleotides are TGTGCCAGCAGTCCTAAACAGGGGGCGCACGGTGGCTACACCTTC.

Notes on this clonotype: A read error may produce the germline difference seen at one junction end. This rearrangement joins TRBV20-1 to TRBJ1-1, with 7 bases matching TRBD1. This CDR3 region has 12 residues. From germline, CDR1 is DFQATT and CDR2 SNEGSKA (reference sequence). This chain's CDR3 is CSASQGGTEVFF. CDR3 in DNA: TGCAGTGCTAGCCAGGGGGGCACTGAAGTTTTCTTT.